These 27 T cell receptor beta chains came from one sample sequenced in a study of OX40 agonist ivuxolimab in advanced cancers. Clones were sequenced by immunoSEQ multiplex PCR, and TCRdb holds only the in-frame ones, with some missing. The table has 25,000 to 35,000 clones, roughly 71% seen once. Material: CD4+ or CD8+ T cells sorted from blood, obtained in a trial of the OX40 agonist ivuxolimab. These receptors were taken from an adult with an advanced solid tumor such as melanoma, head and neck, liver or kidney cancer.

The V gene is TRBV7-9, the J gene TRBJ1-3; D remains ambiguous. Trimming removed 2 bases at V and 0 bases at J, with 14 bases between. There are 17 residues in the CDR3. The germline gives CDR1 SEHNR, CDR2 FQNEAQ (reference sequence). The CDR3 region has the DNA TGTGCCAGCAGCTTATCGGGCACCGTGGGCTCTGGAAACACCATATATTTT. This encodes CASSLSGTVGSGNTIYF.

V and J are TRBV11-3 and TRBJ1-3, with D possibly matching TRBD1 (5 bases). The germline V and J ends were trimmed by 0 bases and 4 bases, with 10 bases remaining between them. This CDR3 has 15 residues. Germline V lookup: CDR1 SGHNT, CDR2 YENEEA. This CDR3 reads CASSLDWGEGNTIYF. The CDR3 DNA follows: TGTGCCAGCAGCTTAGATTGGGGGGAGGGAAACACCATATATTTT.

The CDR3 nucleotides read TGTGCCAGCAGTTACGAGGGGGGCTCCTACGAGCAGTACGTC. It codes for CASSYEGGSYEQYV. The chain joins TRBV6-5 to TRBJ2-7; TRBD1 or TRBD2 may be the D gene (6 bases each). The CDR3 loop spans 14 amino acids. Germline CDR1 MNHEY, CDR2 SVGAGI. The ends were cut back, 2 bases at V and 0 bases at J, with 8 bases in the middle.

This chain connects TRBV30 to TRBJ1-5; D is uncertain. Germline assignment: CDR1 GTSNPN and CDR2 SVGIG (reference sequence). The V end lost 3 bases, the J end lost 1 base, and 7 bases lay between the germline ends. This CDR3 spans 13 amino acids. The CDR3 region is CAWSGWSNQPQHF. The CDR3 nucleotides are TGTGCCTGGAGCGGGTGGAGCAATCAGCCCCAGCATTTT.

J is TRBJ1-1 and V is TRBV6-5, with 11 bases identical to TRBD1. The CDR3 spans 15 residues. In germline, CDR1 is MNHEY, CDR2 SVGAGI. The J segment lost 11 bases and the V segment lost 4 bases, leaving 12 bases of the junction unmatched. Written as DNA, the CDR3 is TGTGCCAGCAGTTCCGGGACAGGGGGGAACCGCGTTGCTTTCTTT. Translation: CASSSGTGGNRVAFF.

The chain is built from TRBV7-9 and TRBJ2-5; D remains unclear. Germline V CDR1 and CDR2: SEHNR, FQNEAQ (reference sequence). The CDR3 length is 14 residues. The V and J ends lost 1 base and 1 base respectively, with 7 bases between them. The CDR3 DNA sequence: TGTGCCAGCAGCTTAGAAGTCTTCCAAGAGACCCAGTACTTC. Amino acids: CASSLEVFQETQYF.

The chain combines TRBV5-1 with TRBJ2-3, with D possibly being TRBD1 (6 bases). The CDR3 is 16 amino acids. Germline V lookup: CDR1 SGHRS, CDR2 YFSETQ. The germline V and J ends were trimmed by 4 bases and 2 bases, with 17 bases remaining between them. CDR3: CASSPDLRDNTDTQYF. The DNA of the CDR3 is TGCGCCAGCAGCCCGGACCTACGGGACAACACAGATACGCAGTATTTT.

The sample holds a few counts of this clone. V usage is TRBV9 and J usage is TRBJ1-5; perhaps TRBD1 as D (5 bases). Trimming took off 1 base at V and 5 bases at J, with 13 bases between the two ends. Germline V CDR1 and CDR2: SGDLS, YYNGEE. The CDR3 length is 15 residues. CDR3 sequence reads: CASSVSDSHYQPQHF. The CDR3, as DNA: TGTGCCAGCAGCGTATCCGACAGTCACTATCAGCCCCAGCATTTT. Supplemented by reference TRBV9 and TRBJ1-5, the full variable domain reads DSGVTQTPKHLITATGQRVTLRCSPRSGDLSVYWYQQSLDQGLQFLIQYYNGEERAKGNILERFSAQQFPDLHSELNLSSLELGDSALYFCASSVSDSHYQPQHFGDGTRLSIL.

The chain is built from TRBV11-2 and TRBJ2-2, with unresolved D. The CDR3 loop spans 16 amino acids. Trimming took off 3 bases at V and 0 bases at J, with 11 bases between the two ends. Per germline, CDR1 SGHAT and CDR2 FQNNGV. The CDR3 DNA reads TGTGCCAGCAGCTTTATGAGACTCGCGAACACCGGGGAGCTGTTTTTT. Protein sequence: CASSFMRLANTGELFF.

The V and J genes are TRBV30 and TRBJ1-2, with a tentative D call TRBD1 (6 bases). With 2 bases removed from V and 0 bases from J, the gap between germline ends came to 10 bases. CDR3 length: 14 residues. CDR1 and CDR2 (germline): GTSNPN, SVGIG (reference sequence). The CDR3 region is CAWSPGTSNYGYTF. The CDR3 region has the DNA TGTGCCTGGAGTCCCGGGACATCTAACTATGGCTACACCTTC.

The rearrangement joins TRBV5-1 to TRBJ2-1, with TRBD2 identical over 14 bases. The trim removed 0 bases at V and 6 bases at J, leaving 8 bases unmatched. This CDR3 contains 18 residues. Looked up from germline, CDR1 is SGHRS and CDR2 is YFSETQ. The CDR3 is CASSLGLAGGPQRNEQFF. The DNA of the CDR3 is TGCGCCAGCAGCTTGGGACTAGCGGGGGGGCCTCAGCGCAATGAGCAGTTCTTC.

This chain connects TRBV5-6 to TRBJ2-1, with 11 bases that match TRBD2. CDR1 and CDR2 (germline): SGHDT, YYEEEE. V was clipped by 2 bases and J by 4 bases; unmatched bases: 5. The CDR3 is 16 amino acids. CDR3 region: CASSLHSGGDYNEQFF. DNA for the CDR3: TGTGCCAGCAGCTTACATAGCGGGGGGGATTACAATGAGCAGTTCTTC.

This rearrangement joins TRBV7-9 to TRBJ2-2, with D perhaps matching TRBD1 (5 bases). Trimming left V 8 bases short and J 2 bases short, with 6 bases between. Germline CDR1 SEHNR, CDR2 FQNEAQ (reference sequence). This CDR3 region has 12 residues. The CDR3 region has the DNA TGTGCCAGCGGGGCCAACACCGGGGAGCTGTTTTTT. This sequence encodes CASGANTGELFF. Full variable domain (rest looked up from reference TRBV7-9 and TRBJ2-2): DTGVSQNPRHKITKRGQNVTFRCDPISEHNRLYWYRQTLGQGPEFLTYFQNEAQLEKSRLLSDRFSAERPKGSFSTLEIQRTEQGDSAMYLCASGANTGELFFGEGSRLTVL.

This chain joins TRBV29-1 and TRBJ2-5, with 9 bases matching TRBD1. V was clipped by 6 bases and J by 3 bases; unmatched bases: 8. From germline, CDR1 is SQVTM and CDR2 ANQGSEA. This CDR3 region has 14 residues. The CDR3, as DNA: TGCAGCGTGGACGGGACAGGGCGAAAAGAGACCCAGTACTTC. Translated, it gives CSVDGTGRKETQYF. The full variable domain, rest sourced from reference TRBV29-1 and TRBJ2-5, is SAVISQKPSRDICQRGTSLTIQCQVDSQVTMMFWYRQQPGQSLTLIATANQGSEATYESGFVIDKFPISRPNLTFSTLTVSNMSPEDSSIYLCSVDGTGRKETQYFGPGTRLLVL.

The V and J genes are TRBV5-5 and TRBJ2-1; 7 bases are a match to TRBD1. Trimming cost V 0 bases and J 4 bases; bases outside gene matches: 4. The germline V gene encodes CDR1 SGHKS and CDR2 YYEKEE (reference sequence). The CDR3 totals 15 residues. The CDR3 bases are TGTGCCAGCAGCTTGGGGGACAGTTCTTACAATGAGCAGTTCTTC. Its protein is CASSLGDSSYNEQFF.

The rearrangement links TRBV6-5 to TRBJ2-1, with D perhaps given as TRBD1 or TRBD2 (5 bases each). Germline CDR1 MNHEY, CDR2 SVGAGI. V was cut by 1 base and J by 0 bases, with 7 bases left in between. There are 15 residues in the CDR3. The CDR3 coding sequence is TGTGCCAGCAGTTACTGGGGGAGCTCCTACAATGAGCAGTTCTTC. This gives the protein CASSYWGSSYNEQFF.

This chain uses TRBV2 with TRBJ2-1; 11 bases match TRBD2. CDR3 length: 15 residues. CDR1 and CDR2 (germline): SNHLY, FYNNEI. V shed 5 bases, J shed 3 bases, and the junction held 3 bases outside the gene matches. This chain's CDR3 is CASSIAGGYYNEQFF. The CDR3 nucleotides are TGTGCCAGCAGTATAGCGGGGGGGTACTACAATGAGCAGTTCTTC.

The V and J genes are TRBV30 and TRBJ1-4; 7 bases map to TRBD1. This CDR3 has 16 amino acids. With V trimmed by 2 bases and J by 4 bases, 10 bases remained unmatched. The germline gives CDR1 GTSNPN, CDR2 SVGIG (reference sequence). The CDR3 DNA follows: TGTGCCTGGAGTCCCCGGCAGACAGGGCGTAATGAAAAACTGTTTTTT. Its translation is CAWSPRQTGRNEKLFF.

This chain connects TRBV5-6 to TRBJ1-1, with a weak D call TRBD1 (5 bases). Germline assignment: CDR1 SGHDT and CDR2 YYEEEE. There are 15 residues in the CDR3. Trimming shortened V by 1 base and J by 1 base, and 11 bases separated the two germline ends. CDR3 DNA sequence: TGTGCCAGCAGCTTGTTCCGGGGCTCGAACACTGAAGCTTTCTTT. As protein: CASSLFRGSNTEAFF. Supplemented by reference TRBV5-6 and TRBJ1-1, the full variable domain reads DAGVTQSPTHLIKTRGQQVTLRCSPKSGHDTVSWYQQALGQGPQFIFQYYEEEERQRGNFPDRFSGHQFPNYSSELNVNALLLGDSALYLCASSLFRGSNTEAFFGQGTRLTVV.

The chain combines TRBV5-1 with TRBJ2-1; TRBD2 might be the D (6 bases). Germline V gene sequence: CDR1 SGHRS, CDR2 YFSETQ. The V and J ends lost 4 bases and 9 bases respectively, with 11 bases between them. This CDR3 has 12 amino acids. The CDR3 spells CASSITSTEQFF. CDR3 sequence (DNA): TGCGCCAGCAGCATAACTAGCACTGAGCAGTTCTTC.

The sample holds one count of this clone. One end of the junction varies from germline; a read error may be responsible. The chain carries TRBV29-1 and TRBJ1-2; possibly TRBD1 for D (5 bases). This CDR3 has 11 amino acids. The germline CDR1 and CDR2 sequences are SQVTM and ANQGSEA. The CDR3 DNA sequence: TGCAGCGTTGACCTGGGGGGAGGGTTGGTGTTC. It codes for CSVDLGGGLVF.

This clone appeared once. V usage is TRBV5-1 and J usage is TRBJ1-2; D is undetermined. Between the trimmed V and J ends, which lost 5 bases and 3 bases, there was a span of 14 bases. CDR3 length equals 14 residues. Germline V CDR1 and CDR2: SGHRS, YFSETQ. CDR3 loop: CASREAVRDYGYTF. The CDR3 region has the DNA TGCGCCAGCAGGGAGGCCGTGAGGGACTATGGCTACACCTTC.

The V gene is TRBV5-1, the J gene TRBJ2-7; D may be TRBD1 (6 bases). Germline values: CDR1 SGHRS, CDR2 YFSETQ. The CDR3 runs 14 residues. V dropped 0 bases and J dropped 3 bases, with 10 bases sitting between them. CDR3 in DNA: TGCGCCAGCAGCTTGGCAGGGGCCGGCTACGAGCAGTACGTC. Its protein product is CASSLAGAGYEQYV.

With regard to this clone: A read error may be the cause here, since a much bigger clone is one base away. This chain connects TRBV21-1 to TRBJ2-7; the table gives TRBD2 as D, unverified against the DNA. TRBV21-1 is tagged as a pseudogene. The CDR3 has 16 amino acids. The CDR3 is CASSKPRGGKAHEQYF. In nucleotides, the CDR3 is TGTGCCAGCAGCAAACCAAGAGGCGGGAAGGCCCACGAGCAGTACTTC.

The gene calls are TRBV7-9 and TRBJ1-2; D remains ambiguous. Germline V gene sequence: CDR1 SEHNR, CDR2 FQNEAQ (reference sequence). V lost 4 bases and J 8 bases, leaving 11 bases between the germline ends. The CDR3 totals 12 residues. The CDR3 here is CASSSTIQGYTF. The CDR3 DNA sequence: TGTGCCAGCAGCTCTACAATACAGGGCTACACCTTC.

This chain links TRBV5-1 with TRBJ2-1, with 11 bases that match TRBD2. The CDR3 has 15 residues. Germline V gene data show CDR1 as SGHRS and CDR2 as YFSETQ. The J segment lost 10 bases and the V segment lost 4 bases, leaving 10 bases of the junction unmatched. The CDR3 DNA is TGCGCCAGCAGCCCCAGGGCTAGCGGGGGGAAGGAGCAGTTCTTC. Translated: CASSPRASGGKEQFF.

The V and J genes are TRBV5-1 and TRBJ1-2; D is ambiguous. Trimming shortened V by 7 bases and J by 4 bases, and 17 bases separated the two germline ends. Germline assignment: CDR1 SGHRS and CDR2 YFSETQ. The CDR3 is 14 residues long. The CDR3 here is CASAQTDGTYGYTF. The CDR3 coding sequence is TGCGCCAGCGCACAAACTGACGGTACCTATGGCTACACCTTC.